Listed here are 22 T cell receptor beta chains from one sample, sequenced in a study of blood T cell repertoires in COVID-19. The protocol was immunoSEQ multiplex PCR, while the TCRdb copy is restricted to in-frame clones and leaves out a portion. The table includes roughly 160,000 clones, around 67% detected once. The sequenced sample was peripheral blood. These receptors all stem from a woman of 80 years or more with acute or convalescent COVID-19.

This clone has just a few counts. The rearrangement uses TRBV2 and TRBJ2-7, with 8 bases lining up with TRBD1. V was clipped by 7 bases and J by 1 base; unmatched bases: 6. This CDR3 region has 14 residues. Germline CDR1 reads SNHLY; CDR2 reads FYNNEI. CDR3 DNA sequence: TGTGCCAGCATTCTGGACAGGGCGTCCTACGAGCAGTACTTC. As protein: CASILDRASYEQYF.

This clone came up a few times. The chain carries TRBV27 and TRBJ1-6, with D perhaps matching TRBD1 (6 bases). The CDR3 sequence is 15 residues long. V lost 3 bases and J lost 9, with 15 bases in between. Germline assignment: CDR1 MNHEY and CDR2 SMNVEV (reference sequence). The CDR3 DNA follows: TGTGCCAGCAGTTTCCAGGAACTAGGGGGTTCACCCCTCCACTTT. Its protein product is CASSFQELGGSPLHF.

The chain links TRBV18 to TRBJ2-1; TRBD2 matches 11 bases. From germline, CDR1 is KGHSH and CDR2 LQKENI. The CDR3 sequence is 18 residues long. V was clipped by 3 bases and J by 7 bases; unmatched bases: 14. The CDR3 DNA is TGTGCCAGCTCACCGATCGCTAGCGGGAGGTGGGTGGTGAATGAGCAGTTCTTC. It yields the protein CASSPIASGRWVVNEQFF. Full variable domain (rest looked up from reference TRBV18 and TRBJ2-1): NAGVMQNPRHLVRRRGQEARLRCSPMKGHSHVYWYRQLPEEGLKFMVYLQKENIIDESGMPKERFSAEFPKEGPSILRIQQVVRGDSAAYFCASSPIASGRWVVNEQFFGPGTRLTVL.

This chain links TRBV30 with TRBJ1-5, with a tentative D call TRBD1 (5 bases). The CDR3 is 14 amino acids. The V and J ends lost 0 bases and 3 bases respectively, with 9 bases between them. Germline CDR1 reads GTSNPN; CDR2 reads SVGIG (reference sequence). CDR3 DNA sequence: TGTGCCTGGAGTGTAGACAGTTTCAATCAGCCCCAGCATTTT. Translating gives CAWSVDSFNQPQHF.

V and J are TRBV29-1 and TRBJ2-5; 7 positions match TRBD2. V was clipped by 5 bases and J by 4 bases; unmatched bases: 19. This CDR3 comprises 17 residues. Germline V gives CDR1 SQVTM, CDR2 ANQGSEA. CDR3 amino acids: CSVSFRWGVGGPETQYF. In DNA, the CDR3 is TGCAGCGTTTCATTTCGATGGGGAGTGGGAGGGCCAGAGACCCAGTACTTC.

A few counts support this clone. V is TRBV4-2 and J is TRBJ2-7; 7 bases fit TRBD2. In germline, CDR1 is LGHNA, CDR2 YNFKEQ. V shed 4 bases and J 10 bases; nucleotides not matched to a gene: 13. The CDR3 extends over 14 amino acids. In DNA, the CDR3 is TGTGCCAGCAGCCTGGATCGAACTAGCGCCACTCAGTACTTC. The encoded protein is CASSLDRTSATQYF.

The chain uses TRBV20-1 and TRBJ2-7; D gene unclear. The CDR3 runs 12 residues. The germline V and J ends were trimmed by 3 bases and 2 bases, with 8 bases remaining between them. From germline, CDR1 is DFQATT and CDR2 SNEGSKA (reference sequence). DNA for the CDR3: TGCAGTGCTAGTCGGGTTGCCTACGAGCAGTACTTC. Amino acids: CSASRVAYEQYF.

This clone was recorded once. This chain joins TRBV27 and TRBJ1-1; 8 positions match TRBD1. This CDR3 region has 13 residues. Germline V gene sequence: CDR1 MNHEY, CDR2 SMNVEV (reference sequence). J gave up 5 bases and V 7 bases, and 6 bases lay outside the gene matches. CDR3 sequence reads: CASKDRVRTEAFF. The CDR3 DNA reads TGTGCCAGCAAGGACAGGGTAAGAACTGAAGCTTTCTTT.

The chain has TRBV6-1 and TRBJ2-2, with D possibly matching TRBD1 (5 bases). Looked up from germline, CDR1 is MNHNS and CDR2 is SASEGT. V lost 1 base, J lost 6 bases, and 9 bases lay in between. This CDR3 contains 14 residues. The CDR3 region is CASSEVRVAGELFF. Written as DNA, the CDR3 is TGTGCCAGCAGTGAAGTCAGGGTGGCCGGGGAGCTGTTTTTT.

The rearrangement uses TRBV10-3 and TRBJ2-1; 8 nucleotides align to TRBD2. The V gene's germline CDR1 is ENHRY and CDR2 SYGVKD. Trimming cost V 10 bases and J 7 bases; bases outside gene matches: 15. CDR3 size: 15 residues. The CDR3 sequence is CATRGREEGMNEQFF. The DNA for the CDR3 is TGTGCCACCCGTGGGCGGGAGGAAGGAATGAATGAGCAGTTCTTC.

CDR3 bases: TGTGCCAGCAGTTACATCCCCGGGACAGGGGGCTCTACTAATGAAAAACTGTTTTTT. Protein: CASSYIPGTGGSTNEKLFF. The V gene is TRBV6-2 or TRBV6-3, the J gene TRBJ1-4, with 12 bases identical to TRBD1. Germline V gives CDR1 MNHEY, CDR2 SVGEGT. V lost 2 bases, J lost 2 bases, and 9 bases stayed unmatched. The CDR3 spans 19 residues.

The chain carries TRBV6-6 and TRBJ2-4, with 10 bases that match TRBD1. V dropped 5 bases and J dropped 1; count of bases not matched to a gene: 14. Germline lookup yields CDR1 MNHNY and CDR2 SVGAGI (reference sequence). This CDR3 has 19 residues. The CDR3: CASSQGTGVSQGAKNIQYF. Here the CDR3 DNA reads TGTGCCAGCAGTCAGGGGACAGGGGTTTCCCAAGGGGCCAAAAACATTCAGTACTTC.

This clone occurred once. The V gene is TRBV6-1, the J gene TRBJ1-2; D not certain. CDR3 length: 16 amino acids. The germline CDR1 and CDR2 sequences are MNHNS and SASEGT. V lost 3 bases and J 2 bases, leaving 16 bases between the germline ends. CDR3 protein: CASSEVLGSHNYGYTF. The CDR3 DNA sequence: TGTGCCAGCAGTGAGGTCCTGGGGAGTCACAACTATGGCTACACCTTC.

The chain couples TRBV9 to TRBJ1-4; D is ambiguous. The CDR3 is 16 residues long. Germline lookup yields CDR1 SGDLS and CDR2 YYNGEE. V gave up 0 bases and J gave up 8 bases, with 17 bases separating them. CDR3 amino acids: CASSVEWEGSREKLFF. In nucleotides, the CDR3 is TGTGCCAGCAGCGTAGAATGGGAGGGTAGCCGCGAAAAACTGTTTTTT.

The rearrangement uses TRBV6-5 and TRBJ1-5; weak D call: TRBD1 (5 bases). This CDR3 comprises 15 residues. The V end lost 2 bases, the J end lost 5 bases, and 13 bases lay between the germline ends. CDR1 is MNHEY and CDR2 is SVGAGI in the germline V gene. CDR3 residues: CASSYGRASDQPQHF. The CDR3 nucleotides are TGTGCCAGCAGTTACGGCAGGGCTTCAGATCAGCCCCAGCATTTT.

This chain connects TRBV4-2 to TRBJ1-2; 7 bases align to TRBD1. J gave up 0 bases and V 4 bases, and 5 bases lay outside the gene matches. Germline V gene data show CDR1 as LGHNA and CDR2 as YNFKEQ. The CDR3 spans 15 residues. CDR3 region: CASSPRQGANYGYTF. The CDR3 DNA is TGTGCCAGCAGCCCCCGACAGGGCGCTAACTATGGCTACACCTTC.

The chain combines TRBV7-3 with TRBJ2-1; weak D call: TRBD2 (5 bases). Per the germline V gene, CDR1 is SGHTA and CDR2 is FQGTGA. The CDR3 totals 14 residues. With 5 bases removed from V and 6 bases from J, the gap between germline ends came to 14 bases. The CDR3 here is CASSPSGAGNEQFF. CDR3 sequence (DNA): TGTGCCAGCAGCCCAAGCGGAGCTGGCAATGAGCAGTTCTTC. Complete variable domain (other parts from reference TRBV7-3 and TRBJ2-1): GAGVSQTPSNKVTEKGKYVELRCDPISGHTALYWYRQSLGQGPEFLIYFQGTGAADDSGLPNDRFFAVRPEGSVSTLKIQRTERGDSAVYLCASSPSGAGNEQFFGPGTRLTVL.

CDR3 amino acids: CASSAGMNTEAFF. Here the CDR3 DNA reads TGTGCCAGCAGCGCCGGGATGAACACTGAAGCTTTCTTT. This chain uses TRBV7-2 with TRBJ1-1; D not resolved. Germline assignment: CDR1 SGHTA and CDR2 FQGNSA. V was shortened by 5 bases and J by 0 bases, with 7 bases between the two germline ends. The CDR3 totals 13 residues.

This chain connects TRBV18 to TRBJ2-7; TRBD2 matches 12 bases. CDR1 is KGHSH and CDR2 is LQKENI in the germline V gene. V was pared by 4 bases and J by 3 bases, with 7 bases of the junction left unmatched. The CDR3 extends over 16 amino acids. In DNA, the CDR3 is TGTGCCAGCTCACGACTAGCGGGAGAAGACTTCTACGAGCAGTACTTC. This encodes CASSRLAGEDFYEQYF.

This clone showed up just a few times. J is TRBJ2-7 and V is TRBV19, with D hard to call. Germline values: CDR1 LNHDA, CDR2 SQIVND (reference sequence). V was trimmed by 6 bases and J by 4 bases, leaving 16 bases between them. This CDR3 spans 14 amino acids. CDR3 region: CASSPRPGPYEQYF. As DNA, the CDR3 is TGTGCCAGTAGCCCCCGCCCGGGTCCATACGAGCAGTACTTC.

This sequence joins TRBV6-5 and TRBJ2-7; D gene unclear. V was clipped by 0 bases and J by 2 bases, with 8 bases between them. The CDR3 is made up of 14 amino acids. Germline CDR1 is MNHEY and CDR2 is SVGAGI. The CDR3 spells CASSYSSGPYEQYF. The CDR3 DNA reads as TGTGCCAGCAGTTACTCGAGTGGGCCCTACGAGCAGTACTTC.

In the case of this clone: Different DNA sequences within this sample yield the same CDR3. The chain employs TRBV18 and TRBJ2-7; tentatively, D is TRBD1 (5 bases). Germline CDR1 KGHSH, CDR2 LQKENI. Trimming left V 0 bases short and J 3 bases short, with 9 bases between. The CDR3 contains 14 residues. The DNA for the CDR3 is TGTGCCAGCTCACCACCGGGGCAGGGCTACGAGCAGTACTTC. The encoded protein is CASSPPGQGYEQYF.